The 11 T cell receptor beta chains given below trace back to one sample, sequenced in a study of T cell changes during pregnancy in multiple sclerosis. Data came from immunoSEQ multiplex PCR; TCRdb stores just in-frame clones and leaves some out. Of 90,000 to 95,000 clones listed, 80% to 95% are singletons. The starting material was peripheral blood, obtained before pregnancy. The receptors here all came from a female donor with multiple sclerosis, enrolled in a pregnancy study.

This chain joins TRBV5-1 and TRBJ2-2; 10 nucleotides align to TRBD1. V lost 2 bases, J lost 4 bases, and 20 bases stayed unmatched. Germline loops: CDR1 SGHRS, CDR2 YFSETQ. The CDR3 is made up of 21 amino acids. The CDR3 DNA reads TGCGCCAGCAGCTTAACCCCATATCCGGGACAGGGGCTAGCGATCACCGGGGAGCTGTTTTTT. This gives the protein CASSLTPYPGQGLAITGELFF.

The chain employs TRBV19 and TRBJ1-1; a weak D match, TRBD1 (5 bases). The V end lost 3 bases, the J end lost 0 bases, and 11 bases lay between the germline ends. CDR3 length: 15 amino acids. The germline CDR1 and CDR2 sequences are LNHDA and SQIVND (reference sequence). The CDR3 bases are TGTGCCAGTAGTATTTGGGGCCCGATGAACACTGAAGCTTTCTTT. Amino acid sequence: CASSIWGPMNTEAFF.

The V and J genes are TRBV6-5 and TRBJ2-3; D possibly corresponds to TRBD2 (6 bases). Germline V gives CDR1 MNHEY, CDR2 SVGAGI. V lost 2 bases to trimming and J lost 1 base, with 10 bases between them. The CDR3 has 15 amino acids. CDR3 DNA sequence: TGTGCCAGCAGTTACCTAGGGACTGGCACAGATACGCAGTATTTT. The encoded protein is CASSYLGTGTDTQYF.

V gene TRBV19 combines with J gene TRBJ1-3; TRBD1 might be the D (5 bases). The germline V gene has CDR1 LNHDA and CDR2 SQIVND (reference sequence). The CDR3 contains 15 residues. V was pared by 0 bases and J by 2 bases, with 8 bases between. The CDR3 DNA reads as TGTGCCAGTAGTATAGACACAGGTCCTGGAAACACCATATATTTT. It translates to CASSIDTGPGNTIYF.

Points on this clone: The junction departs from the called germline gene at one end, perhaps through a read error. This rearrangement joins TRBV29-1 to TRBJ2-1, with a weak D call TRBD2 (6 bases). Germline CDR1 SQVTM, CDR2 ANQGSEA. This CDR3 is 14 amino acids long. This CDR3 is CSAEPGLYPIEQFF. CDR3 coding DNA: TGCAGCGCTGAACCGGGACTCTACCCAATTGAGCAGTTCTTC.

The CDR3 reads CASSLALGQNTEAFF. The DNA of the CDR3 is TGTGCCAGCAGCTTAGCTCTAGGCCAGAACACTGAAGCTTTCTTT. The chain uses TRBV7-2 and TRBJ1-1, with D uncertain. CDR1 is SGHTA and CDR2 is FQGNSA in the germline V gene. V lost 0 bases and J lost 1, with 9 bases in between. CDR3 size: 15 residues.

The chain links TRBV2 to TRBJ2-7, with D possibly matching TRBD2 (6 bases). The CDR3 has 15 amino acids. In germline, CDR1 is SNHLY, CDR2 FYNNEI. Trimming removed 2 bases at V and 2 bases at J, with 13 bases between. This chain's CDR3 is CASSEKAGNTYEQYF. DNA of the CDR3: TGTGCCAGCAGTGAAAAGGCGGGAAATACCTACGAGCAGTACTTC. Full variable domain (missing parts from reference TRBV2 and TRBJ2-7): EPEVTQTPSHQVTQMGQEVILRCVPISNHLYFYWYRQILGQKVEFLVSFYNNEISEKSEIFDDQFSVERPDGSNFTLKIRSTKLEDSAMYFCASSEKAGNTYEQYFGPGTRLTVT.

The chain couples TRBV6-6 to TRBJ1-1; a weak D match, TRBD1 (5 bases). The CDR3 extends over 14 amino acids. V dropped 4 bases and J dropped 0 bases, with 9 bases sitting between them. Germline V gene lookup returns CDR1 MNHNY and CDR2 SVGAGI (reference sequence). The chain's CDR3 is CASSSDSMNTEAFF. The CDR3 DNA sequence: TGTGCCAGCAGTTCCGACAGTATGAACACTGAAGCTTTCTTT.

The genes are TRBV5-1 and TRBJ2-7; 8 bases agree with TRBD1. CDR1 and CDR2 (germline): SGHRS, YFSETQ. Trimming took 0 bases from V and 5 from J; bases not matched to a gene: 16. The CDR3 extends over 18 amino acids. CDR3 sequence reads: CASSLGGRKDRVINEQYF. In DNA, the CDR3 is TGCGCCAGCAGCTTGGGAGGTCGGAAGGACAGGGTCATCAACGAGCAGTACTTC.

The rearrangement uses TRBV27 and TRBJ2-5, with D possibly being TRBD2 (7 bases). Deletions cut 5 bases from V and 7 bases from J, with 29 bases between. This CDR3 has 18 amino acids. Germline V lookup: CDR1 MNHEY, CDR2 SMNVEV (reference sequence). The CDR3 DNA reads TGTGCCAGCAGTATGACGGGGGGCCGGGAGACCCGTCGGATGACCCAGTACTTC. Its protein is CASSMTGGRETRRMTQYF.

CDR3 residues: CASSSQTGGMNEQYF. DNA for the CDR3: TGTGCCAGCAGCTCACAGACAGGAGGAATGAACGAGCAGTACTTC. The V gene is TRBV9, the J gene TRBJ2-7, with a possible D match to TRBD1 (6 bases). CDR3 length: 15 residues. The V gene lost 4 bases and the J gene lost 5 bases, with 19 bases spanning the gap. Per the germline V gene, CDR1 is SGDLS and CDR2 is YYNGEE.